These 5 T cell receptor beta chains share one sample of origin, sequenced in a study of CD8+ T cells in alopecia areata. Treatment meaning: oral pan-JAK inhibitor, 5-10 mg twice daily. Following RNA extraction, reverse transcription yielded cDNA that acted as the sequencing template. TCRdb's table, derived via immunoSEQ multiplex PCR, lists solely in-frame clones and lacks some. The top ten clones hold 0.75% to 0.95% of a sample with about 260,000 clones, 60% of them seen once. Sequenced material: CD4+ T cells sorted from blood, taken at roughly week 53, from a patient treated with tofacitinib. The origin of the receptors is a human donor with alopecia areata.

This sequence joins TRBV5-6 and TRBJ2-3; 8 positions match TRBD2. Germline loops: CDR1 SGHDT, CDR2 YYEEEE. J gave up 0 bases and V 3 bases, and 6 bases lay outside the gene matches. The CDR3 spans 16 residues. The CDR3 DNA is TGTGCCAGCAGCTATAGCGGGACCCGGAGCACAGATACGCAGTATTTT. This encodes CASSYSGTRSTDTQYF.

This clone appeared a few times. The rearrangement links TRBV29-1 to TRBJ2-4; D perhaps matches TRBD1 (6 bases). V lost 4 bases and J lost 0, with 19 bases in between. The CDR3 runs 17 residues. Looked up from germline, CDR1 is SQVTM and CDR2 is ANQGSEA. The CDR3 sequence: CSVVLSVDSIAKNIQYF. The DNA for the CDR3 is TGCAGCGTTGTTTTAAGTGTGGACAGCATAGCCAAAAACATTCAGTACTTC.

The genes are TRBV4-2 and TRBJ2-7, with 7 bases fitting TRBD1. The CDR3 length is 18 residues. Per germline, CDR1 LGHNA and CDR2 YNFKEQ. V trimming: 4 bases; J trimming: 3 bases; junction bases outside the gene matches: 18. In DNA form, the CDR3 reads TGTGCCAGCAGCCTCAGAACCGGGACAGCGGTCCCCTACTACGAGCAGTACTTC. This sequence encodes CASSLRTGTAVPYYEQYF.

CDR3 sequence: CASSQGSSGETQYF. The CDR3 DNA is TGCGCCAGCAGCCAAGGGTCGTCCGGAGAGACCCAGTACTTC. The rearrangement uses TRBV5-1 and TRBJ2-5; D gene ambiguous. This CDR3 has 14 amino acids. Trimming removed 4 bases at V and 4 bases at J, with 14 bases between. Germline V gene data show CDR1 as SGHRS and CDR2 as YFSETQ.

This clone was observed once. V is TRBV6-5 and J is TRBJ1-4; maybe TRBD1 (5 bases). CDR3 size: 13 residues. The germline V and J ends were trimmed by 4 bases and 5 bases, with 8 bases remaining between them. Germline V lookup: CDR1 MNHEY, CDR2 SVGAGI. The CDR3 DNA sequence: TGTGCCAGCAGTTCTAGGGGCAATGAAAAACTGTTTTTT. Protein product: CASSSRGNEKLFF.